One and the same sample provided the 20 T cell receptor beta chains below, sequenced in a study of shared clonotypes between healthy human individuals. Data came from immunoSEQ multiplex PCR; TCRdb stores just in-frame clones and leaves some out. The sample consists of 2 million to 2.5 million clones, roughly 96% of them appearing once. The specimen sequenced was naive CD4+ T cells sorted from blood. Subset denoted: CD45RA+ positively selected. The receptor set was obtained from a man aged 18 to 35 in good health.

The rearrangement joins TRBV7-8 to TRBJ1-1; 8 nucleotides match TRBD1. The CDR3 length is 15 residues. Trimming removed 4 bases from V and 4 bases from J; junction bases left unmatched: 8. Germline V gene sequence: CDR1 SGHVS, CDR2 FQNEAQ. Written as DNA, the CDR3 is TGTGCCAGCAGCTCACAGGGGGGTTGGGTCACTGAAGCTTTCTTT. Encoded protein: CASSSQGGWVTEAFF. Together with reference TRBV7-8 and TRBJ1-1, the CDR3 gives the full variable domain: GAGVSQSPRYKVAKRGQDVALRCDPISGHVSLFWYQQALGQGPEFLTYFQNEAQLDKSGLPSDRFFAERPEGSVSTLKIQRTQQEDSAVYLCASSSQGGWVTEAFFGQGTRLTVV.

The chain uses TRBV27 and TRBJ2-7; D may be TRBD2 (6 bases). The CDR3 covers 15 residues. Germline CDR1 reads MNHEY; CDR2 reads SMNVEV (reference sequence). Trimming pared 5 bases from V and 7 bases from J, leaving 21 bases between. In DNA form, the CDR3 reads TGTGCCAGCAGTGAAACCCGCTTGGGGAGGAGGGAGCAGTACTTC. This encodes CASSETRLGRREQYF.

The CDR3 reads CASSFNEAPSSYNSPLHF. The CDR3 DNA is TGTGCCAGCAGCTTCAACGAGGCTCCAAGCTCCTATAATTCACCCCTCCACTTT. The chain links TRBV5-4 to TRBJ1-6; D remains unclear. The CDR3 has 18 residues. V lost 2 bases and J lost 0, with 15 bases in between. Germline CDR1 and CDR2: SGHNT and YYREEE (reference sequence). The full variable domain, rest sourced from reference TRBV5-4 and TRBJ1-6, is ETGVTQSPTHLIKTRGQQVTLRCSSQSGHNTVSWYQQALGQGPQFIFQYYREEENGRGNFPPRFSGLQFPNYSSELNVNALELDDSALYLCASSFNEAPSSYNSPLHFGNGTRLTVT.

The V call is TRBV30, the J call TRBJ1-2; D call uncertain. The CDR3 loop spans 12 amino acids. The germline V gene encodes CDR1 GTSNPN and CDR2 SVGIG (reference sequence). Trimming took off 0 bases at V and 8 bases at J, with 10 bases between the two ends. The CDR3 bases are TGTGCCTGGAGTGTGACCAGCAGAGGCTACACCTTC. Amino acids: CAWSVTSRGYTF.

In DNA form, the CDR3 reads TGTGCCACCAGCAGAGATACAGCGGGAACCTACGAGCAGTACTTC. Protein: CATSRDTAGTYEQYF. The chain recombines TRBV15 with TRBJ2-7; 7 bases line up with TRBD2. Germline CDR1 LNHNV, CDR2 YYDKDF (reference sequence). Unmatched junction bases numbered 4, after V lost 0 bases and J lost 2 bases. CDR3 size: 15 residues.

As to this clone: One end of the junction varies from germline; a read error may be responsible. This chain uses TRBV7-7 with TRBJ2-1, with 7 nucleotides matching TRBD2. The germline gives CDR1 SSHAT, CDR2 FNYEAQ (reference sequence). The CDR3 is made up of 14 amino acids. The CDR3 sequence is CASSPGTTYNEQFF. The CDR3 nucleotides read TGTGCTAGCAGCCCCGGGACTACCTACAATGAGCAGTTCTTC.

The V call is TRBV19, the J call TRBJ2-2; 11 bases line up with TRBD2. CDR3 length: 15 amino acids. Germline CDR1 reads LNHDA; CDR2 reads SQIVND (reference sequence). The CDR3 DNA reads TGTCTCTCCACTAGCGGGAGACATGGCACCGGGGAGCTGTTTTTT. This sequence encodes CLSTSGRHGTGELFF. Full variable domain (remainder filled in from reference TRBV19 and TRBJ2-2): DGGITQSPKYLFRKEGQNVTLSCEQNLNHDAMYWYRQDPGQGLRLIYYSQIVNDFQKGDIAEGYSVSREKKESFPLTVTSAQKNPTAFYLCLSTSGRHGTGELFFGEGSRLTVL.

The genes are TRBV7-6 and TRBJ2-7; D gene unclear. V was shortened by 1 base and J by 0 bases, with 7 bases between the two germline ends. The CDR3 is made up of 14 amino acids. Germline V CDR1 and CDR2: SGHVS, FNYEAQ. This CDR3 reads CASSLVPDSYEQYF. The CDR3, as DNA: TGTGCCAGCAGCTTAGTTCCCGACTCCTACGAGCAGTACTTC.

This clone appeared once. This may be a read error: a much more frequent sequence differs by one nucleotide. The J gene is TRBJ1-5, the V gene TRBV5-1, with D perhaps TRBD1 (6 bases). The CDR3 spans 14 residues. Germline V gene data show CDR1 as SGHRS and CDR2 as YFSETQ. The CDR3, as DNA: TGCGCCAGCAGCTCAGGGGAGGGCAATCAGCCCCAGCGTTTT. Translating it yields CASSSGEGNQPQRF.

This chain connects TRBV7-2 to TRBJ2-2; 8 bases align to TRBD1. The V gene end was trimmed by 5 bases and the J gene end by 4 bases; junction bases not matched to a gene: 9. The CDR3 spans 16 residues. Germline CDR1 is SGHTA and CDR2 is FQGNSA. In DNA form, the CDR3 reads TGTGCCAGCAGCCCCGGCAGGGGGCCTATCACCGGGGAGCTGTTTTTT. It codes for CASSPGRGPITGELFF.

This sequence joins TRBV2 and TRBJ2-3, with TRBD2 matching over 8 bases. V lost 5 bases to trimming and J lost 7 bases; unmatched junction nucleotides: 8. This CDR3 has 14 amino acids. The germline V gene has CDR1 SNHLY and CDR2 FYNNEI. The CDR3 is CASSPQTSVNTQYF. Written as DNA, the CDR3 is TGTGCCAGCAGTCCTCAGACTAGCGTTAATACGCAGTATTTT.

V is TRBV6-1 and J is TRBJ1-2, with D perhaps matching TRBD1 (5 bases). From germline, CDR1 is MNHNS and CDR2 SASEGT. V was pared by 8 bases and J by 3 bases, with 19 bases between. The CDR3 is 15 amino acids. DNA of the CDR3: TGTGCCAGCTACCAGGGATGGGCAATAGACTATGGCTACACCTTC. Its protein is CASYQGWAIDYGYTF.

This clone was seen only once. The chain joins TRBV28 to TRBJ1-3; tentative D call: TRBD1 (5 bases). Trimming shortened V by 9 bases and J by 2 bases, and 20 bases separated the two germline ends. CDR1 MDHEN and CDR2 SYDVKM come from the germline V gene. The CDR3 covers 16 residues. CDR3 residues: CASNPGEPGTGNTIYF. DNA of the CDR3: TGTGCCAGTAACCCGGGGGAACCGGGCACTGGAAACACCATATATTTT.

J is TRBJ1-3 and V is TRBV6-5, with no clear D. V gave up 1 base and J gave up 0 bases, with 7 bases separating them. CDR1 is MNHEY, CDR2 SVGAGI, per germline. The CDR3 loop spans 15 amino acids. The chain's CDR3 is CASSYYSGSGNTIYF. The CDR3 DNA reads TGTGCCAGCAGTTACTACAGCGGCTCTGGAAACACCATATATTTT.

The chain joins TRBV4-3 to TRBJ1-2; D is possibly TRBD1 (5 bases). V was trimmed by 0 bases and J by 2 bases, leaving 10 bases between them. The CDR3 covers 15 residues. Looked up from germline, CDR1 is LGHNA and CDR2 is YSLEER. The CDR3 loop is CASSQERGINYGYTF. CDR3 nucleotides: TGCGCCAGCAGCCAAGAAAGGGGAATAAACTATGGCTACACCTTC.

This rearrangement joins TRBV5-1 to TRBJ1-1; D unresolved. Trimming removed 4 bases at V and 1 base at J, with 11 bases between. Germline lookup yields CDR1 SGHRS and CDR2 YFSETQ. The CDR3 is 14 residues long. CDR3 nucleotide sequence: TGCGCCAGCAGCAAGGAAGCGACGAACACTGAAGCTTTCTTT. It is translated as CASSKEATNTEAFF.

The chain uses TRBV5-1 and TRBJ1-6; TRBD1 agrees at 9 bases. From germline, CDR1 is SGHRS and CDR2 YFSETQ. The CDR3 is 17 residues long. Germline trimming cut 0 bases from V and 10 bases from J; bases unmatched to any gene: 11. CDR3 in DNA: TGCGCCAGCAGCTTGGTGGGCCTGGACAGGGGAAAATCACCCCTCCACTTT. It translates to CASSLVGLDRGKSPLHF.

This CDR3 reads CASSQLGTSGAETQYF. The CDR3 DNA is TGTGCCAGCAGCCAGCTCGGGACTAGCGGGGCAGAGACCCAGTACTTC. The V gene is TRBV14, the J gene TRBJ2-5; 13 bases are shared with TRBD2. The CDR3 contains 16 residues. V was pared by 3 bases and J by 4 bases, with 5 bases of the junction left unmatched. Per the germline V gene, CDR1 is SGHDN and CDR2 is FVKESK.

Concerning this clone itself: Other DNA sequences in this specimen translate into the identical CDR3. The chain carries TRBV7-9 and TRBJ1-1; D unresolved. With 3 bases removed from V and 3 bases from J, the gap between germline ends came to 5 bases. CDR3 length: 12 residues. Germline loops: CDR1 SEHNR, CDR2 FQNEAQ (reference sequence). CDR3 DNA sequence: TGTGCCAGCAGCTTGGTGGACACTGAAGCTTTCTTT. Its translation: CASSLVDTEAFF.

This clone has a single count. This chain links TRBV5-6 with TRBJ2-3; unclear D gene. Between the trimmed V and J ends, which lost 4 bases and 3 bases, there was a span of 9 bases. Germline CDR1 reads SGHDT; CDR2 reads YYEEEE. This CDR3 is built from 13 residues. The CDR3 sequence is CASSLPTTDTQYF. Written as DNA, the CDR3 is TGTGCCAGCAGCCTACCGACTACAGATACGCAGTATTTT. Full variable domain (remainder filled in from reference TRBV5-6 and TRBJ2-3): DAGVTQSPTHLIKTRGQQVTLRCSPKSGHDTVSWYQQALGQGPQFIFQYYEEEERQRGNFPDRFSGHQFPNYSSELNVNALLLGDSALYLCASSLPTTDTQYFGPGTRLTVL.